This entry features one T cell receptor beta chain sequence. Its matching antigen is unknown. Germline V lookup: CDR1 GTSNPN, CDR2 SVGIG (reference sequence). The CDR3 loop spans 14 amino acids. V trimming: 1 base; J trimming: 7 bases; junction bases outside the gene matches: 7. Sequencing used immunoSEQ multiplex PCR; TCRdb keeps in-frame clones, though not all of them. The sample records about 84,000 clones, approximately 90% being singletons. The data derive from a study of T cell responses to AZD1222 COVID-19 vaccine. Overall study findings and caveats: After two AZD1222 doses, spike-specific TCR breadth and depth rose versus day 0. Nearly half of the spike-specific TCRs reportedly recognize variant regions that carry no mutations. Repertoire samples came only from after the peak T cell response.

The sequence was obtained from an adult in good health. The genes are TRBV30 and TRBJ2-7; TRBD1 aligns across 10 bases. The sample here was peripheral blood, taken on day 0 of AZD1222 vaccination. CDR3 region: CAWSGGQGTGEQYF. The CDR3 nucleotides read TGTGCCTGGAGTGGGGGACAGGGGACGGGAGAGCAGTACTTC.